This TCR beta chain was sequenced for a study of blood T cell repertoires in COVID-19. Study information: COVID-19 samples, acute and convalescent, were from the United States, Italy and Spain.

Authors' data handling: Amplified reference gene primers provided the basis for estimating nucleated cell counts. Some clones are missing from TCRdb's copy, which holds only in-frame ones; the method was immunoSEQ multiplex PCR. V and J calls and clone size are as listed in that table; D and trimming were resolved from the DNA. This table holds about 210,000 clones, under 90% found once. The CDR3 runs to 13 residues. In germline, CDR1 is SGHVS, CDR2 FQNEAQ. Losses at the gene ends were 8 bases for V and 0 bases for J; bases not matched to a gene: 3. This clone was counted once. Source material: PBMCs or T cells enriched from blood (not recorded which). The receptor was isolated from a woman aged 45-59 years with acute COVID-19. This chain uses TRBV7-8 with TRBJ2-5; 7 nucleotides match TRBD2. Here the CDR3 DNA reads TGTGCCAGCTTGCGGGGGAACCAAGAGACCCAGTACTTC. Protein product: CASLRGNQETQYF.